This T cell receptor beta chain was captured by sequencing in a study of CD8 T cells in ankylosing spondylitis. TCRdb re-called the 5' RACE reads with MiXCR, one entry per CDR3 protein. This table holds approximately 300,000 distinct CDR3 sequences, less than 25% found once. V was shortened by 1 base and J by 8 bases, with 18 bases between the two germline ends. This CDR3 has 15 amino acids. Germline assignment: CDR1 SGHRS and CDR2 YFSETQ. V gene TRBV5-1 combines with J gene TRBJ1-2, with D maybe TRBD1 (5 bases). The source material was blood, either unsorted or a sorted T cell fraction (not recorded which). This clonotype originated in a female donor with ankylosing spondylitis or in good health (not recorded which). The CDR3 nucleotides read TGCGCCAGCAGCTTGTTACCAGGGAACTATGCAGGCTACACCTTC. This encodes CASSLLPGNYAGYTF. The whole variable domain, filled in from reference TRBV5-1 and TRBJ1-2, reads KAGVTQTPRYLIKTRGQQVTLSCSPISGHRSVSWYQQTPGQGLQFLFEYFSETQRNKGNFPGRFSGRQFSNSRSEMNVSTLELGDSALYLCASSLLPGNYAGYTFGSGTRLTVV.